Given below is one T cell receptor beta chain in context. The data derive from a study of blood T cell repertoires in COVID-19. Measured with immunoSEQ multiplex PCR; TCRdb has only the in-frame clones, and not every one. The repertoire holds about 210,000 clones, roughly 90% seen once, with about 5% in the top ten. The sequencing sample was made of peripheral blood. This TCR came from a woman aged 40 to 49 with acute or convalescent COVID-19.

DNA of the CDR3: TGTGCCAGCAGTTATTTCTCCGACAGGGGGCGGGCCGGTCAGCCCCAGCATTTT. Residues: CASSYFSDRGRAGQPQHF. The chain is built from TRBV6-2 or TRBV6-3 and TRBJ1-5; 10 positions match TRBD1. The CDR3 has 18 amino acids. Germline CDR1 and CDR2: MNHEY and SVGEGT. Trimming at V came to 3 bases and at J to 6 bases, leaving 14 bases not matched to a gene.